The TCR beta chain under discussion was sequenced for a study of response to subunit inactivated influenza vaccine. Notes on the study in general: New T cells are recruited in small numbers by each seasonal influenza vaccination, according to the authors' suggestion.

V was pared by 4 bases and J by 2 bases, with 7 bases between. This CDR3 has 12 amino acids. Per germline, CDR1 SGHKS and CDR2 YYEKEE (reference sequence). TCRdb ran MiXCR on the RT-PCR reads and lists one entry per CDR3 protein. The sample carries 550,000 to 650,000 distinct CDR3 sequences, around 11% recorded once. This clonotype was detected only a few times. Its antigen is currently unknown. The V gene is TRBV5-5, the J gene TRBJ2-7; D not resolved. The receptor was isolated from a man aged 50-60 years who received an inactivated influenza vaccine. Sequenced here: PBMCs from blood, sampled on the day of vaccination. DNA of the CDR3: TGTGCCAGCAGCGGAATTCCCTACGAGCAGTACTTC. Its protein product is CASSGIPYEQYF.